One TCR beta chain is described in this entry. Antigen: not known. The PCR had 60 Vbeta and 13 Jbeta primers. Only in-frame clones appear in the TCRdb table, and some are missing; sequencing was by immunoSEQ multiplex PCR. The sample has roughly 50,000 clones. The source of the sample is a study of cytomegalovirus exposure and HLA in healthy donors. Broader study findings: Among CMV-associated TCR beta chains, most appeared HLA-restricted in a later analysis. In a later analysis, TCR beta V- and J-gene trimming showed a link to a missense DCLRE1C variant. Confirmation was obtained in vitro that three CMV-associated chains are specific for CMV antigens.

The source is a male donor in good health and CMV-seropositive. Material for sequencing was PBMCs.

CDR3 nucleotides: TGTGCCAGCAGCTCGGGACTAGTTGCTGGAGAGACCCAGTACTTC. Its protein product is CASSSGLVAGETQYF. This chain connects TRBV7-3 to TRBJ2-5, with 8 positions matching TRBD2. The junction had 8 bases not matched to a gene; V was cut back by 4 bases and J by 4 bases. CDR3 length: 15 residues. CDR1 and CDR2 from the germline V gene are SGHTA and FQGTGA.